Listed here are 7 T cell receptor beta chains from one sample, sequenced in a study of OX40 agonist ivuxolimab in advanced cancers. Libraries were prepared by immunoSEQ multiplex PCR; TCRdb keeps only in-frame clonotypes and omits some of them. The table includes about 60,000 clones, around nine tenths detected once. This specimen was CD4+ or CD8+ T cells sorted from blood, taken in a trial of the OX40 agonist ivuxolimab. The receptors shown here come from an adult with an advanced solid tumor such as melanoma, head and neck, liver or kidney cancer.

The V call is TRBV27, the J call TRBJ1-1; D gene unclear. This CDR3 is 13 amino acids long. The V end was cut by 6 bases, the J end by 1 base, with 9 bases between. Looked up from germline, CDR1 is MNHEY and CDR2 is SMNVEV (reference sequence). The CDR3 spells CASSFVGNTEAFF. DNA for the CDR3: TGTGCCAGCAGCTTCGTCGGGAACACTGAAGCTTTCTTT.

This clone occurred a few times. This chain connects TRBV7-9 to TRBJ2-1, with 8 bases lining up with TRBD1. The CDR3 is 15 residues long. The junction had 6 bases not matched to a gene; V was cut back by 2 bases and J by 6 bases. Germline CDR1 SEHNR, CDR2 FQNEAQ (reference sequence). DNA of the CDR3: TGTGCCAGCAGCTTAAACCGGGACAGGAGCAATGAGCAGTTCTTC. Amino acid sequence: CASSLNRDRSNEQFF.

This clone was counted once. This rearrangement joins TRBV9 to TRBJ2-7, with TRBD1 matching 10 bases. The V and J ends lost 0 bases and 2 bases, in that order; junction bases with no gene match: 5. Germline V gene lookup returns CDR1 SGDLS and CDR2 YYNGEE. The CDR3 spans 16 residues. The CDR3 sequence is CASSVGVGTGAYEQYF. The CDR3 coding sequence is TGTGCCAGCAGCGTAGGAGTCGGGACAGGGGCCTACGAGCAGTACTTC.

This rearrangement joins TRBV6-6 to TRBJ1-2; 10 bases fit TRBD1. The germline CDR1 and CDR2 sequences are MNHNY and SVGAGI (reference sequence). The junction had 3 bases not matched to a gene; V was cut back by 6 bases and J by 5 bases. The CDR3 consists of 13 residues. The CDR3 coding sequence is TGTGCCAGCAGACCGGGACAGGGGTATGGCTACACCTTC. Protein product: CASRPGQGYGYTF.

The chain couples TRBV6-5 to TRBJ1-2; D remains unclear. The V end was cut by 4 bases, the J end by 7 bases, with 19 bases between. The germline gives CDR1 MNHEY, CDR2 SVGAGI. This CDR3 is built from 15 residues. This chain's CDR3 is CASSSQSRRWGGYTF. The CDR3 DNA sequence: TGTGCCAGCAGTTCCCAAAGCCGGAGATGGGGTGGCTACACCTTC.

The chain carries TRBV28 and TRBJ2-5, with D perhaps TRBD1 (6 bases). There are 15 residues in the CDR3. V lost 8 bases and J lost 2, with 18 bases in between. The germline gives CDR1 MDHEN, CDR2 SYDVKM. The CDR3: CASGSLGTSQETQYF. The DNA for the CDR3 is TGTGCCAGCGGAAGTCTTGGGACATCGCAAGAGACCCAGTACTTC.

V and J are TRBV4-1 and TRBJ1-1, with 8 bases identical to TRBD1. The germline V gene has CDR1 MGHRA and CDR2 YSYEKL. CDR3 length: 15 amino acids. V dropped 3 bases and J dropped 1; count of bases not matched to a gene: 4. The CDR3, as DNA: TGCGCCAGCAGCCAGTATGGGACAGGGAACACTGAAGCTTTCTTT. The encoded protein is CASSQYGTGNTEAFF.